Listed below are T cell receptor beta chains from one sample, sequenced in a study of beta chain features in type 1 diabetes. Method: immunoSEQ multiplex PCR; TCRdb's copy keeps in-frame clones and lacks some. The data contain over 650,000 clones, about an eighth of them singletons. Sample: naive CD4+ T cells from blood. The receptors derive from a man aged 18 to 30 with type 1 diabetes. The CDR3 runs from the conserved cysteine through the conserved F or W. A D gene is named only where the DNA matches it firmly. The listing skips clone size in some rows; elsewhere it reads once, few, many or a size class.

TRBJ2-3 TRBV4-3 . few TGCGCCAGCAGCCTTGCGAGGGACACCAGCACAGATACGCAGTATTTT CASSLARDTSTDTQYF
TRBJ2-3 TRBV5-1 TRBD2 few TGCGCCAGCAGCCTCAACAGCGGGGGAAGCACAGATACGCAGTATTTT CASSLNSGGSTDTQYF
TRBJ1-1 TRBV29-1 . few TGCAGCGTTGAAGATCGAACAGGGTGGGCTGAAGCTTTCTTT CSVEDRTGWAEAFF
TRBJ2-7 TRBV11-2 . once TGTGCCAGCAGCTTCTCACGGGACGTATCCTACGAGCAGTACTTC CASSFSRDVSYEQYF
TRBJ2-2 TRBV30 TRBD2 . TGTGCCTGGAGTGTCGAGCGGGACCCGGACACCGGGGAGCTGTTTTTT CAWSVERDPDTGELFF
TRBJ2-5 TRBV7-9 TRBD1 few TGTGCCAGCAGCTCCCACCGGGACAGGGATGGGGAGACCCAGTACTTC CASSSHRDRDGETQYF
TRBJ2-4 TRBV4-1 . few TGCGCCAGCAGCCAAGATGCATTAGCCAAAAACATTCAGTACTTC CASSQDALAKNIQYF
TRBJ2-5 TRBV30 . few TGTGCCTGGAGTGTACGGGCGGGTACGAAGACCCAGTACTTC CAWSVRAGTKTQYF
TRBJ2-1 TRBV7-9 . . TGTGCCAGCAGCCCGGGTAAGGATGAGCAGTTCTTC CASSPGKDEQFF
TRBJ2-2 TRBV11-2 . . TGTGCCAGCAGCTTCAGGGTACAAACCGGGGAGCTGTTTTTT CASSFRVQTGELFF
TRBJ1-1 TRBV5-1 . few TGCGCCAGCAGCTTTGATGACACTGAAGCTTTCTTT CASSFDDTEAFF
TRBJ1-6 TRBV30 TRBD1 . TGTGCCTGGAGGCCGACAGGGTTTGAGGGTTCACCCCTCCACTTT CAWRPTGFEGSPLHF
TRBJ2-3 TRBV4-3 . . TGCGCCAGCAGCCAAGTTCTTGGTGGCGGTACGCAGTATTTT CASSQVLGGGTQYF
TRBJ1-2 TRBV7-2 . few TGTGCCAGCAGCCTCCCCCTGGGGAACTATGGCTACACCTTC CASSLPLGNYGYTF
TRBJ1-2 TRBV4-3 . few TGCGCCAGCAGCCTCGGGACGAGCTATGGCTACACCTTC CASSLGTSYGYTF
TRBJ1-2 TRBV27 . . TGTGCCAGCAGTTTAAAGGCAGCCGGCTATGGCTACACCTTC CASSLKAAGYGYTF
TRBJ1-1 TRBV19 . . TGTGCCAGTAGTTTGTTTCCGCCCGAGGAGAACACTGAAGCTTTCTTT CASSLFPPEENTEAFF
TRBJ2-7 TRBV27 . . TGTGCCAGCAGTTTATCATACTATGACGAGCAGTACTTC CASSLSYYDEQYF
TRBJ1-1 TRBV19 . . TGTGCCAGTAGCAAAGGGACCCTTGTGAACACTGAAGCTTTCTTT CASSKGTLVNTEAFF
TRBJ1-1 TRBV29-1 TRBD1 few TGCAGCGTGACAGGGGGGTTCGACACTGAAGCTTTCTTT CSVTGGFDTEAFF
TRBJ1-1 TRBV7-3 TRBD1 few TGTGCCAGCAGCTTACCGGGACAGGGAAACACTGAAGCTTTCTTT CASSLPGQGNTEAFF
TRBJ2-7 TRBV29-1 TRBD2 few TGCAGCGTCCCTAGCGGGGGACTTGATAGGGAGCAGTACTTC CSVPSGGLDREQYF
TRBJ2-7 TRBV20-1 . . TGCAGTGCTAGTGTCGCCTACGAGCAGTACTTC CSASVAYEQYF
TRBJ2-6 TRBV5-1 . few TGCGCCAGTACCCTAGGGGGCTCTGGGGCCAACGTCCTGACTTTC CASTLGGSGANVLTF
TRBJ1-1 TRBV18 TRBD1 few TGTGCCAGCTCCACTGGGACAGGGGGAGAAGCTTTCTTT CASSTGTGGEAFF
TRBJ2-7 TRBV5-1 TRBD2 few TGCGCCAGCAGACGCCCAGCGGGAGGAGAGCAGTACTTC CASRRPAGGEQYF
TRBJ2-1 TRBV14 . . TGTGCCAGCAGCCAAGATCTGGGCTGGAAGAGCGCCTACAATGAGCAGTTCTTC CASSQDLGWKSAYNEQFF
TRBJ2-7 TRBV28 . . TGTGCCAGCAGTCTACGACACGAGCAGTACTTC CASSLRHEQYF
TRBJ1-2 TRBV28 . few TGTGCCAGCTGCCGGGAAGGCTATGGCTACACCTTC CASCREGYGYTF
TRBJ2-7 TRBV25-1 TRBD2 . TGTGCCAGCAGCGAAGCGGGGGCCTCCTACGAGCAGTACTTC CASSEAGASYEQYF
TRBJ2-5 TRBV28 . few TGTGCCAGCAGTCCACCCGGGGGACGAGAGACCCAGTACTTC CASSPPGGRETQYF
TRBJ2-1 TRBV5-1 TRBD2 few TGCGCCAGCAGCATCTTATATAGCGGGACCCCTAACAATGAGCAGTTCTTC CASSILYSGTPNNEQFF
TRBJ2-5 TRBV6-6 TRBD1 few TGTGCCAGCACCCTACCTGGGACAGGGGAGACCCAGTACTTC CASTLPGTGETQYF
TRBJ2-5 TRBV5-4 . few TGTGCCAGCAGCTTGGGCCAGCAAGAGACCCAGTACTTC CASSLGQQETQYF
TRBJ2-5 TRBV2 . . TGTGCCAGCAGTGAAACTAGGGAGACCCAGTACTTC CASSETRETQYF
TRBJ2-2 TRBV5-4 TRBD1 few TGTGCCAGCAGCGCGGGACAGGGTGGCGGGGAGCTGTTTTTT CASSAGQGGGELFF
TRBJ2-5 TRBV29-1 . . TGCAGCGCGACCCAAGAGACCCAGTACTTC CSATQETQYF
TRBJ2-1 TRBV30 TRBD2 . TGTGCCTTGAGCGGGGGGACCTACAATGAGCAGTTCTTC CALSGGTYNEQFF
TRBJ2-7 TRBV5-1 . . TGCGCCAGCAGCTTGGTATCGGGGCTGGACGAGCAGTACTTC CASSLVSGLDEQYF
TRBJ1-1 TRBV2 . . TGTGCCAGCACCCTTACCTCGGTCGAAGTGGGAGCTTTCTTT CASTLTSVEVGAFF
TRBJ2-7 TRBV18 TRBD1 . TGTGCCAGCTCAGCCGGGACAGTGTCCTACGAGCAGTACTTC CASSAGTVSYEQYF
TRBJ2-7 TRBV2 . few TGTGCCAGCATGCGGCAGACCTCCTACGAGCAGTACTTC CASMRQTSYEQYF
TRBJ2-7 TRBV30 TRBD1 . TGTGCCTGGAGCCCAACCGGGACAGGGACCACCTACGAGCAGTACTTC CAWSPTGTGTTYEQYF
TRBJ2-5 TRBV7-2 TRBD2 few TGTGCCAGCAGCTCCTGGGGGACTAGCGGGAAAGAGACCCAGTACTTC CASSSWGTSGKETQYF
TRBJ2-5 TRBV2 . few TGTGCCAGCAGTGAAGCGCACGGGGCTGGGGAGACCCAGTACTTC CASSEAHGAGETQYF
TRBJ2-1 TRBV2 . few TGTGCCAGCAGGGCCTTGGACAATGAGCAGTTCTTC CASRALDNEQFF
TRBJ2-1 TRBV30 TRBD2 . TGTGCCTGGAGTTTGTTAGCGGGAGGGAATGAGCAGTTCTTC CAWSLLAGGNEQFF
TRBJ1-1 TRBV7-9 . few TGTGCCAGCAGCTTAGCCGGGATGGCGGGCACTGAAGCTTTCTTT CASSLAGMAGTEAFF
TRBJ2-5 TRBV6-5 . . TGTGCCAGCAGTGAATTGTACGGGAAAGAGACCCAGTACTTC CASSELYGKETQYF
TRBJ2-5 TRBV18 . . TGTGCCAGCTCACCTGCGGAGACCCAGTACTTC CASSPAETQYF
TRBJ2-7 TRBV6-5 . . TGTGCCAGCAGTTACTCAGCGGACGCCTACGAGCAGTACTTC CASSYSADAYEQYF
TRBJ1-1 TRBV28 . few TGTGCCAGCAGTTTAACTAACACTGAAGCTTTCTTT CASSLTNTEAFF
TRBJ2-4 TRBV2 . . TGTGCCAGCACCGGACTGGCCAAAAACATTCAGTACTTC CASTGLAKNIQYF
TRBJ1-1 TRBV5-1 TRBD1 . TGCGCCAGCAGCCCAGAGGGGGCAAGCACTGAAGCTTTCTTT CASSPEGASTEAFF
TRBJ1-3 TRBV30 TRBD1 few TGTGCCAGGGGGCTCTCTGGAAACACCATATATTTT CARGLSGNTIYF